The 32 T cell receptor beta chains below were found in one sample sequenced in a study of post-analysis software for immune sequencing data. General study findings and limits: When patients were compared with controls, about 5 TRBV segments were more frequent, TRBV5-6, TRBV5-1 and TRBV20-1 among them.

No antigen is known for these receptors. TCR beta libraries were prepared from cDNA with unique molecular identifiers. TCRdb reanalysed the PCR reads using MiXCR and keeps one entry per CDR3 protein. The sample shows under 200,000 distinct CDR3 sequences, 29% of them seen only once. What was sequenced was blood. The source of these receptors is a girl under 18 with multiple sclerosis.

In the case of this clonotype: A much larger clonotype is one base distant, so this may be a read error. The V and J genes are TRBV28 and TRBJ2-1; D possibly matches TRBD1 or TRBD2 (5 bases each). CDR3 length: 12 amino acids. Germline V lookup: CDR1 MDHEN, CDR2 SYDVKM. Trimming removed 5 bases at V and 11 bases at J, with 13 bases between. The CDR3 nucleotides read TGTGCCAGCAGTCCCCCTGGGGGTAAGCAGTTCTTC. It specifies CASSPPGGKQFF.

This clonotype has only a few counts. The chain joins TRBV28 to TRBJ1-1; perhaps TRBD1 as D (5 bases). Germline loops: CDR1 MDHEN, CDR2 SYDVKM. The germline V and J ends were trimmed by 5 bases and 10 bases, with 20 bases remaining between them. There are 14 residues in the CDR3. The CDR3 is CASSPPAPRRGAFF. The CDR3 DNA sequence: TGTGCCAGCAGTCCCCCGGCTCCTCGAAGGGGAGCTTTCTTT. Complete variable domain (other parts from reference TRBV28 and TRBJ1-1): DVKVTQSSRYLVKRTGEKVFLECVQDMDHENMFWYRQDPGLGLRLIYFSYDVKMKEKGDIPEGYSVSREKKERFSLILESASTNQTSMYLCASSPPAPRRGAFFGQGTRLTVV.

This clonotype was counted many times. The V call is TRBV6-5, the J call TRBJ1-5, with unresolved D. Germline-derived CDR1 and CDR2 are MNHEY and SVGAGI. Trimming pared 6 bases from V and 0 bases from J, leaving 9 bases between. The CDR3 length is 14 residues. The CDR3 protein is CASRQTYSNQPQHF. CDR3 bases: TGTGCCAGCAGACAGACCTATAGCAATCAGCCCCAGCATTTT.

In this sample, this clonotype turned up a few times. J is TRBJ1-1 and V is TRBV7-2; 9 bases line up with TRBD1. The CDR3 is 16 residues long. CDR1 and CDR2 from the germline V gene are SGHTA and FQGNSA. With V trimmed by 2 bases and J by 0 bases, 4 bases remained unmatched. DNA of the CDR3: TGTGCCAGCAGCTTAAGACGGACAGGGGTGAACACTGAAGCTTTCTTT. This translates into CASSLRRTGVNTEAFF. Filled out from reference TRBV7-2 and TRBJ1-1, the complete variable domain reads GAGVSQSPSNKVTEKGKDVELRCDPISGHTALYWYRQSLGQGLEFLIYFQGNSAPDKSGLPSDRFSAERTGGSVSTLTIQRTQQEDSAVYLCASSLRRTGVNTEAFFGQGTRLTVV.

This clonotype was seen many times. V is TRBV5-4 and J is TRBJ2-7, with D unclear. Per germline, CDR1 SGHNT and CDR2 YYREEE (reference sequence). With 4 bases removed from V and 2 bases from J, the gap between germline ends came to 13 bases. CDR3 length equals 14 residues. The CDR3 region is CASSPVGPTYEQYF. Written as DNA, the CDR3 is TGTGCCAGCAGCCCCGTGGGTCCGACCTACGAGCAGTACTTC.

Turning to this clonotype: Given a much more abundant clone one base away, this may be a read error. The CDR3 region is CASGSHGGNEQFF. The CDR3 region has the DNA TGCGCCAGCGGTAGTCATGGGGGCAATGAGCAGTTCTTC. V is TRBV10-1 and J is TRBJ2-1; tentatively, D is TRBD1 or TRBD2 (5 bases each). CDR3 size: 13 residues. CDR1 WNHNN and CDR2 SYGVQD come from the germline V gene (reference sequence). The ends were cut back, 8 bases at V and 6 bases at J, with 14 bases in the middle.

This clonotype showed up many times. The J gene is TRBJ1-5, the V gene TRBV4-1; D unclear. Trimming shortened V by 4 bases and J by 4 bases, and 17 bases separated the two germline ends. This CDR3 comprises 16 residues. CDR1 and CDR2 from the germline V gene are MGHRA and YSYEKL. CDR3 residues: CASSPRSRPGNQPQHF. CDR3 sequence (DNA): TGCGCCAGCAGCCCCCGCTCGCGACCGGGAAATCAGCCCCAGCATTTT.

There are many counts of this clonotype. This chain connects TRBV5-1 to TRBJ2-5; D is perhaps TRBD2 (5 bases). Germline CDR1 SGHRS, CDR2 YFSETQ. With 1 base removed from V and 0 bases from J, the gap between germline ends came to 16 bases. This CDR3 spans 17 amino acids. The CDR3 DNA follows: TGCGCCAGCAGCTTGACCCCACGAGCGGTGTACCAAGAGACCCAGTACTTC. Translated, it gives CASSLTPRAVYQETQYF.

The chain couples TRBV5-1 to TRBJ1-6; 9 nucleotides agree with TRBD1. The V and J ends lost 3 bases and 11 bases, in that order; junction bases with no gene match: 3. Per the germline V gene, CDR1 is SGHRS and CDR2 is YFSETQ. The CDR3 is 13 amino acids. CDR3 sequence: CASSSGQGPPLHF. CDR3 nucleotide sequence: TGCGCCAGCAGCTCGGGACAGGGCCCACCCCTCCACTTT.

V gene TRBV6-1 combines with J gene TRBJ2-3, with a weak D call TRBD2 (7 bases). The germline V gene has CDR1 MNHNS and CDR2 SASEGT. The CDR3 extends over 15 amino acids. Trimming stripped 2 bases from V and 6 bases from J, with 15 bases between. In DNA, the CDR3 is TGTGCCAGCAGTGAATTAGGGGGGAGGGGTGATACGCAGTATTTT. Translated, it gives CASSELGGRGDTQYF.

The rearrangement links TRBV7-2 to TRBJ2-5; D gene uncertain. The germline V and J ends were trimmed by 4 bases and 4 bases, with 7 bases remaining between them. The CDR3 contains 12 residues. Germline V CDR1 and CDR2: SGHTA, FQGNSA. The CDR3 nucleotides are TGTGCCAGCAGCTACAATGGAGAGACCCAGTACTTC. It specifies CASSYNGETQYF.

This clonotype occurred many times. The rearrangement links TRBV29-1 to TRBJ2-5; 7 bases are a match to TRBD2. CDR3 size: 13 residues. Germline V gene sequence: CDR1 SQVTM, CDR2 ANQGSEA. J was trimmed by 3 bases and V by 7 bases; bases with no gene match: 8. In DNA form, the CDR3 reads TGCAGCGCTATGGGACTAAGAGAAGAGACCCAGTACTTC. Translating gives CSAMGLREETQYF.

The chain uses TRBV5-1 and TRBJ2-1; D gene uncertain. V was cut by 2 bases and J by 3 bases, with 6 bases left in between. In germline, CDR1 is SGHRS, CDR2 YFSETQ. The CDR3 extends over 13 amino acids. This CDR3 is CASSFDIYNEQFF. The CDR3 DNA is TGCGCCAGCAGCTTTGACATCTACAATGAGCAGTTCTTC.

Many counts were recorded for this clonotype. Germline and junction disagree at one end, which may indicate a read error. J is TRBJ2-1 and V is TRBV6-5, with 7 bases matching TRBD2. Germline CDR1 and CDR2: MNHEY and SVGAGI. The CDR3 runs to 13 residues. The CDR3: CATSYTTSHEQFF. The CDR3 bases are TGTGCCACCAGTTACACGACTAGCCATGAGCAGTTCTTC.

This clonotype was found many times. The chain uses TRBV5-1 and TRBJ2-7; TRBD1 aligns across 11 bases. Germline assignment: CDR1 SGHRS and CDR2 YFSETQ. With 4 bases clipped from V and 6 bases from J, the junction kept 9 bases outside the gene matches. The CDR3 length is 15 residues. In DNA form, the CDR3 reads TGCGCCAGCAGCCCCTGGCCCGGGACAGGGGGCGAGCAGTACTTC. Translation gives CASSPWPGTGGEQYF.

In its sample, this clonotype was seen many times. CDR3 in DNA: TGTGCCAGCAGTTACTCGCCGGGACAGCCCTCCTACGAGCAGTACTTC. Protein sequence: CASSYSPGQPSYEQYF. The chain combines TRBV6-5 with TRBJ2-7, with TRBD1 matching 7 bases. J lost 0 bases, V lost 0 bases, and 5 bases had no gene match. This CDR3 is built from 16 residues. Per germline, CDR1 MNHEY and CDR2 SVGAGI.

This chain joins TRBV6-1 and TRBJ1-5, with D possibly being TRBD1 (5 bases). V lost 6 bases, J lost 3 bases, and 24 bases lay in between. The CDR3 spans 18 residues. CDR1 and CDR2 (germline): MNHNS, SASEGT. CDR3 coding DNA: TGTGCCAGCAGCCCGACGGGACTCTCATTAAGGTACAATCAGCCCCAGCATTTT. It yields the protein CASSPTGLSLRYNQPQHF.

The chain employs TRBV5-1 and TRBJ2-2; 9 bases are shared with TRBD2. Germline values: CDR1 SGHRS, CDR2 YFSETQ. The V and J ends lost 4 bases and 6 bases, in that order; junction bases with no gene match: 13. CDR3 length: 17 amino acids. Here the CDR3 DNA reads TGCGCCAGCAGCCCACCTGCTACTGCGGGGGGGGCCGGGGAGCTGTTTTTT. It is translated as CASSPPATAGGAGELFF.

This clonotype turned up a few times. The junction and the germline gene differ at one end; a read error may be behind it. The chain carries TRBV5-1 and TRBJ2-1; 9 bases are a match to TRBD1. The CDR3 loop spans 14 amino acids. The germline CDR1 and CDR2 sequences are SGHRS and YFSETQ. The CDR3 here is CASRTQGAYSEQFF. CDR3 DNA sequence: TGCGCCAGCAGAACACAGGGGGCCTACAGTGAGCAGTTCTTC.

The V call is TRBV10-3, the J call TRBJ1-1, with TRBD1 identical over 8 bases. Per germline, CDR1 ENHRY and CDR2 SYGVKD. V shed 4 bases and J 1 base; nucleotides not matched to a gene: 2. This CDR3 has 14 residues. The CDR3 is CAISGDRSNTEAFF. For the CDR3, the DNA is TGTGCCATCAGTGGGGACAGGTCGAACACTGAAGCTTTCTTT.

There are a few counts of this clonotype. The chain combines TRBV21-1 with TRBJ1-2. TRBV21-1 has pseudogene status. This CDR3 spans 15 amino acids. The CDR3 region has the DNA TGTGCCAGCAGCAAACCTAATACGGACAAGCAGGGCTACACCTTC. Translated, it gives CASSKPNTDKQGYTF.

Of note for this clonotype: A much larger clone differs from this one at a single base, so this may be a read error. The V and J genes are TRBV20-1 and TRBJ2-1; tentative D call: TRBD1 (6 bases). V was trimmed by 4 bases and J by 13 bases, leaving 14 bases between them. Germline assignment: CDR1 DFQATT and CDR2 SNEGSKA (reference sequence). The CDR3 is 11 amino acids. The CDR3: CSATGEETQFF. DNA of the CDR3: TGCAGTGCTACAGGGGAAGAGACCCAGTTCTTC.

V and J are TRBV19 and TRBJ2-7; tentatively, D is TRBD1 (5 bases). The assigned J gene may be wrong: the sequence end matches TRBJ2-5 better. CDR1 is LNHDA, CDR2 SQIVND, per germline (reference sequence). The CDR3 contains 15 residues. The CDR3 is CASSMETDYGETQYF. CDR3 DNA: TGTGCCAGTAGTATGGAGACAGATTACGGAGAGACCCAGTACTTC.

V gene TRBV21-1 combines with J gene TRBJ2-3. TRBV21-1 is a listed pseudogene. The CDR3 consists of 18 residues. DNA for the CDR3: TGTGCCAGCAGCTTGCAAGTGGCAAGGGAACGAGGCACAGATACGCAGTATTTT. Its translation: CASSLQVARERGTDTQYF.

There are many counts of this clonotype. The chain carries TRBV5-1 and TRBJ1-2; weak D call: TRBD1 (5 bases). This CDR3 contains 14 residues. V was shortened by 2 bases and J by 8 bases, with 16 bases between the two germline ends. Germline lookup yields CDR1 SGHRS and CDR2 YFSETQ. CDR3 nucleotide sequence: TGCGCCAGCAGCTTCTCCGGTCCCGAGGGGGGCTACACCTTC. Amino acids: CASSFSGPEGGYTF.

This clonotype has just a few counts. The rearrangement joins TRBV2 to TRBJ2-5; no clear D. Per the germline V gene, CDR1 is SNHLY and CDR2 is FYNNEI. The germline V and J ends were trimmed by 8 bases and 0 bases, with 4 bases remaining between them. CDR3 length: 11 residues. This chain's CDR3 is CASQYQETQYF. The CDR3 DNA is TGTGCCAGCCAGTACCAAGAGACCCAGTACTTC.

This clonotype was detected a few times. The DNA for the CDR3 is TGTGCCACCAGCAGAGATTCGGCCTACCGTCAACCCCAGTACTTC. This codes for CATSRDSAYRQPQYF. The chain links TRBV15 to TRBJ2-5, with D uncertain. V shed 0 bases and J shed 9 bases, with 17 bases lying between them. There are 15 residues in the CDR3. The V gene's germline CDR1 is LNHNV and CDR2 YYDKDF (reference sequence).

This clonotype was found once. This chain connects TRBV28 to TRBJ2-7; 8 bases line up with TRBD1. Per the germline V gene, CDR1 is MDHEN and CDR2 is SYDVKM. V gave up 6 bases and J gave up 2 bases; unmatched junction bases: 3. The CDR3 has 13 amino acids. In DNA, the CDR3 is TGTGCCAGCAGGACAGGGGAGACCTACGAGCAGTACTTC. Its translation: CASRTGETYEQYF.

This clonotype was seen at least ten times. The chain recombines TRBV27 with TRBJ1-2; 8 bases map to TRBD1. CDR1 is MNHEY and CDR2 is SMNVEV in the germline V gene (reference sequence). The CDR3 consists of 15 residues. With 2 bases clipped from V and 4 bases from J, the junction kept 6 bases outside the gene matches. CDR3 sequence reads: CASSLRQGAIYGYTF. The CDR3 DNA reads as TGTGCCAGCAGTTTACGTCAGGGGGCCATCTATGGCTACACCTTC.

This clonotype was detected many times. The chain carries TRBV12-3 or TRBV12-4 and TRBJ2-7; a possible D gene is TRBD1 (6 bases). CDR3 length: 12 residues. V gave up 6 bases and J gave up 4 bases, with 10 bases separating them. The CDR3 bases are TGTGCCAGCAGCCCAGACAGGTACGAGCAGTACTTC. Its translation: CASSPDRYEQYF.

In regard to this clonotype: This could be a read error, since a much larger clone is one nucleotide away. The gene calls are TRBV5-1 and TRBJ2-7, with 7 bases that match TRBD2. This CDR3 contains 15 residues. Looked up from germline, CDR1 is SGHRS and CDR2 is YFSETQ. The CDR3 reads CAGSESGLRSYEQYF. In DNA form, the CDR3 reads TGCGCCGGCAGCGAATCGGGACTAAGGTCCTACGAGCAGTACTTC.

CDR3 DNA: TGCAGTGCCGGGCCTAGGGCAGAGACCCAGTACTTC. The encoded protein is CSAGPRAETQYF. V and J are TRBV20-1 and TRBJ2-5; no reliable D call. V was clipped by 6 bases and J by 4 bases, with 12 bases between them. Germline CDR1 is DFQATT and CDR2 is SNEGSKA (reference sequence). The CDR3 is made up of 12 amino acids.